This is a list of T cell receptor gamma chains from one sample in a study of Vδ1+ human thymocytes. TCRdb called clones from the multiplex PCR reads again using CATT. The sample has 35,000 or so gamma-chain clones, around 20% seen once. The sample consisted of Vdelta1+ gamma-delta thymocytes from the thymus. The receptors were gathered from a girl less than two years old who had congenital heart surgery. The CDR3 runs from the conserved cysteine through the conserved F or W. Size values are once, few and many counts, or a class for expanded clones, and some rows have none.

TRGJ1/TRGJ2,TRGV8,few,TGTGCCACCTCACTGAATTATTATAAGAAACTCTTT,CATSLNYYKKLF
TRGJ1/TRGJ2,TRGV5,-,TGTGCCACCTGGGACAGGCCCTCAAGTAGAATTAATTATTATAAGAAACTCTTT,CATWDRPSSRINYYKKLF
TRGJ1/TRGJ2,TRGV9,-,TGTGCCTTGTGGGAGAGGGGTAAGAAACTCTTT,CALWERGKKLF
TRGJ1/TRGJ2,TRGV2,few,TGTGCCACCTGGGACCTCAGCCCATATTATAAGAAACTCTTT,CATWDLSPYYKKLF
TRGJ1/TRGJ2,TRGV8,-,TGTGCCACCTGCACAGCGTATTATAAGAAACTCTTC,CATCTAYYKKLF
TRGJ1/TRGJ2,TRGV2,-,TGTGCCACCTGGGACGCATATTATTATAAGAAACTCTTT,CATWDAYYYKKLF
TRGJ1/TRGJ2,TRGV9,few,TGTGCCTTGTGGGAGGCCCCCGGGTTTGGTTATAAGAAACTCTTT,CALWEAPGFGYKKLF
TRGJ1/TRGJ2,TRGV8,few,TGTGCCACCTGGGATAGTGGGCCCCTTTATTATAAGAAACTCTTT,CATWDSGPLYYKKLF
TRGJ1/TRGJ2,TRGV3,few,TGTGCCACCTGGGACAGGCCGAAGTATAAGAAACTCTTT,CATWDRPKYKKLF
TRGJP2,TRGV9,-,TGTGCCTTGTGGGAGGTGCGAGTTAGTGATTGGATCAAGACGTTT,CALWEVRVSDWIKTF
TRGJP2,TRGV2,-,TGTGCCACCTGGGACGGGGCGATCAAGACGTTT,CATWDGAIKTF
TRGJ1/TRGJ2,TRGV8,-,TGTGCCACCTGGGATCTTTTTCCGAATTATTATAAGAAACTCTTT,CATWDLFPNYYKKLF
TRGJ1/TRGJ2,TRGV9,-,TGTGCCTTGTGGTTCTATTATAAGAAACTCTTT,CALWFYYKKLF
TRGJ1/TRGJ2,TRGV4,-,TGTGCCACCTGGGTCCCGGAGGCCTATTATAAGAAACTCTTT,CATWVPEAYYKKLF
TRGJ1/TRGJ2,TRGV3,-,TGTGCCACCTGGGACAGGCATAGTTATTATAAGAAACTCTTT,CATWDRHSYYKKLF
TRGJ1/TRGJ2,TRGV2,-,TGTGCCACCTGGGGGGCCGATTATAAGAAACTCTTT,CATWGADYKKLF
TRGJ1/TRGJ2,TRGV9,-,TGTGCCTTGTGGGAGTCTTTTTATTATAAGAAACTCTTT,CALWESFYYKKLF
TRGJ1/TRGJ2,TRGV2,-,TGTGCCACCTGGGCCGGAGATTATTATAAGAAACTCTTT,CATWAGDYYKKLF
TRGJ1/TRGJ2,TRGV9,-,TGTGCCTTGTGGGAGGTGAGGCGCGGTTATAAGAAACTCTTT,CALWEVRRGYKKLF
TRGJ1/TRGJ2,TRGV3,-,TGTGCCACCTGGGACGGGCCCTGGATCCTAGGATATAAGAAACTCTTT,CATWDGPWILGYKKLF
TRGJ1/TRGJ2,TRGV8,few,TGTGCCACGTGGGCCTGCTTATCACCCGGGAAACTCTTT,CATWACLSPGKLF
TRGJ1/TRGJ2,TRGV2,medium-sized,TGTGCCACCTGGGACGGGCCAAAGAAACTCTTT,CATWDGPKKLF
TRGJ1/TRGJ2,TRGV4,-,TGTGCCACCTGGGACGGGCCAGAGGACTATTATAAGAAACTCTTT,CATWDGPEDYYKKLF
TRGJ1/TRGJ2,TRGV4,-,TGTGCCACCTGGAACTCCCCTGTGGGTGAGAAACTCTTT,CATWNSPVGEKLF
TRGJ1/TRGJ2,TRGV8,-,TGTGCCACCTGGGATTCATATCCTTTTAGCTATAAGAAACTCTTT,CATWDSYPFSYKKLF
TRGJ1/TRGJ2,TRGV5,-,TGTGCCACCTGGACTCCTAATAAGAAACTCTTT,CATWTPNKKLF
TRGJ1/TRGJ2,TRGV5,few,TGTGCCACCTGGGACAGCACCCCGGGTTATTATAAGAAACTCTTT,CATWDSTPGYYKKLF
TRGJ1/TRGJ2,TRGV4,-,TGTGCCACCTGGGATGGGCGGGACGGTTATAAGAAACTCTTT,CATWDGRDGYKKLF
TRGJ1/TRGJ2,TRGV8,few,TGTGCCACCTGGGATATCATGCATAAGAAACTCTTT,CATWDIMHKKLF
TRGJ1/TRGJ2,TRGV2,-,TGTGCCACCTGGAGCCCGGATTATTATAAGAAACTCTTT,CATWSPDYYKKLF
TRGJP2,TRGV2,-,TGTGCCACCCGGGACGGGCGAAATGATTGGATCAAGACGTTT,CATRDGRNDWIKTF
TRGJ1/TRGJ2,TRGV2,few,TGTGCCACCTGGGACGTGGCTTATTATAAGAAACTCTTT,CATWDVAYYKKLF
TRGJP2,TRGV3,-,TGTGCCACCTGGGACAGACCCAGTAGTGATTGGATCAAGACGTTT,CATWDRPSSDWIKTF
TRGJ1/TRGJ2,TRGV9,few,TGTGCCTTGTGGGAGGTCCCAATTTATTATAAGAAACTCTTT,CALWEVPIYYKKLF
TRGJ1/TRGJ2,TRGV8,few,TGTGCCACCTGGGATTTCTCTAAGAAACTCTTT,CATWDFSKKLF
TRGJ1/TRGJ2,TRGV3,-,TGTGCCACCTGGGACCGGACTTTGGATTATTATAAGAAACTCTTT,CATWDRTLDYYKKLF
TRGJ1/TRGJ2,TRGV5,few,TGTGCCACCTGGGACAGGCTAAGAGTAAGTTTAAATAAGAAACTCTTT,CATWDRLRVSLNKKLF
TRGJP2,TRGV3,few,TGTGCCACCTGGGCCCTTAGTAGTGATTGGATCAAGACGTTT,CATWALSSDWIKTF
TRGJP2,TRGV8,-,TGTGCCACCTGGGATAGGCCGGATAGTGATTGGATCAAGACGTTT,CATWDRPDSDWIKTF
TRGJ1/TRGJ2,TRGV2,-,TGTGCCACCTGGGACGGGCCGATGTTAGGATATAAGAAACTCTTT,CATWDGPMLGYKKLF
TRGJP1,TRGV2,-,TGTGCCACCTGGGATGGAGCCACTGGTTGGTTCAAGATATTT,CATWDGATGWFKIF
TRGJ1/TRGJ2,TRGV8,-,TGTGCCACCTGGGATCCCAGGGCTTATTATAAGAAACTCTTT,CATWDPRAYYKKLF
TRGJ1/TRGJ2,TRGV9,medium-sized,TGTGCCTTGTGGGAGGGCTATTATAAGAAACTCTTT,CALWEGYYKKLF
TRGJ1/TRGJ2,TRGV4,-,TGTGCCACCTGGGATGGCTTCCTTTATTATAAGAAACTCTTT,CATWDGFLYYKKLF
TRGJ1/TRGJ2,TRGV2,-,TGTGCCACCTGGGATGGGCCGGGGTCGGTGTATTATAAGAAACTCTTT,CATWDGPGSVYYKKLF
TRGJ1/TRGJ2,TRGV4,-,TGTGCCACCTGGGATGACCAAATGCAGCTCTTT,CATWDDQMQLF
TRGJ1/TRGJ2,TRGV2,-,TGTGCCACCTGGGACGGGCAGTGTTATTATAAGAAACTCTTT,CATWDGQCYYKKLF
TRGJ1/TRGJ2,TRGV8,-,TGTGCCACCTGGGATAGTCTTAAACCGAATTATTATAAGAAACTCTTT,CATWDSLKPNYYKKLF
TRGJ1/TRGJ2,TRGV3,few,TGTGCCGCCTGGGACTCCGCCGGTTATAAGAAACTCTTT,CAAWDSAGYKKLF
TRGJ1/TRGJ2,TRGV4,-,TGTGCCACCTGGGATATCATCCATAAGAAACTCTTT,CATWDIIHKKLF
TRGJ1/TRGJ2,TRGV9,few,TGTGCCTTGTGGGAGACCGAGAATTATTATAAGAAACTCTTT,CALWETENYYKKLF
TRGJ1/TRGJ2,TRGV8,-,TGTGCCACCTGGGGCTTGAAGGGGAAACTCTTT,CATWGLKGKLF
TRGJ1/TRGJ2,TRGV9,-,TGTGCCTTGTGGGAGGTGACGGGTTATAAGAAACTCTTT,CALWEVTGYKKLF
TRGJP2,TRGV4,-,TGTGCCACCTGGGAGTTAGGGAGGAGTAGTGATTGGATCAAGACGTTT,CATWELGRSSDWIKTF
TRGJ1/TRGJ2,TRGV8,few,TGTGCCACCTGGGCCACCTGTAAGAAACTCTTT,CATWATCKKLF